This paragraph covers one TCR beta chain sequence. Per the study methods: Estimation of nucleated cell counts relied on the amplification of reference gene primers. Some clones are missing from TCRdb's copy, which holds only in-frame ones; the method was immunoSEQ multiplex PCR. From that table come the V and J calls and clone size; the DNA was used to work out D and trimming. The sample holds 55,000 to 75,000 clones, more than 60% seen once. This CDR3 spans 14 amino acids. Trimming removed 4 bases from V and 4 bases from J, with 11 bases in between. Germline V gene lookup returns CDR1 LNHDA and CDR2 SQIVND (reference sequence). This record belongs to a study of blood T cell repertoires in COVID-19. Study-level information: The cDNA or gDNA used as material had been derived from T cells, B-cell-depleted T cells, or PBMCs.

The receptor's source is a man aged 55 to 69 with acute or convalescent COVID-19. The chain uses TRBV19 and TRBJ1-5; TRBD1 is a possible D gene (6 bases). The specimen sequenced was peripheral blood. Here the CDR3 DNA reads TGTGCCAGTAGTAATGGACAGACTAATCAGCCCCAGCATTTT. Encoded protein: CASSNGQTNQPQHF.